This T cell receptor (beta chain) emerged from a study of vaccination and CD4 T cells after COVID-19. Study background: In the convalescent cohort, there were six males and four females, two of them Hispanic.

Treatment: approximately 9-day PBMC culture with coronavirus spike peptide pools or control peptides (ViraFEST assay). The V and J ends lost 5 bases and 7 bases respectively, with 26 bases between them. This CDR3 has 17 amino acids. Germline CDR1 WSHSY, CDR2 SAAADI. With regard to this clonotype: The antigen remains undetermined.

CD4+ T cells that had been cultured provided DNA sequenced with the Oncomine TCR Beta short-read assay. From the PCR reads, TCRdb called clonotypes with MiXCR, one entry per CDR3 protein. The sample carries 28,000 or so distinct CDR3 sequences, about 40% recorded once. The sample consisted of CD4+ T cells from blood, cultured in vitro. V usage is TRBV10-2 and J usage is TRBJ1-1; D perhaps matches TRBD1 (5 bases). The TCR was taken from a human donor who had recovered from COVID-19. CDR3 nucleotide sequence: TGCGCCAGCAGTCTCAGTCTTGCTTTGGGGGAGTCGAGTGAAGCTTTCTTT. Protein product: CASSLSLALGESSEAFF.